The 19 T cell receptor beta chains presented below share a single source sample, sequenced in a study of blood T cell repertoires in COVID-19 (dated by TCRdb to 2020 to 2022). The library was generated by the immunoSEQ multiplex PCR assay. What TCRdb holds here is the immuneACCESS table cut down to in-frame rearrangements. Part of the clones is not present; checked against another copy, under half of the missing clones reflect an unresolved V gene, and the others are unexplained. In all, the sample holds 250,000 to 300,000 clones, and roughly nine tenths of those were seen once. The ten largest account for roughly 12% of the sample. Material: peripheral blood. The receptors stem from a woman in her twenties or thirties with COVID-19, enrolled during active disease.

This chain links TRBV11-2 with TRBJ2-5; a weak D match, TRBD2 (5 bases). V was pared by 4 bases and J by 3 bases, with 9 bases between. Looked up from germline, CDR1 is SGHAT and CDR2 is FQNNGV. This CDR3 is 13 amino acids long. CDR3 nucleotides: TGTGCCAGCAGCTCGCAGCGGAAAGAGACCCAGTACTTC. Its protein product is CASSSQRKETQYF.

Only one count was recorded for this clone. This chain links TRBV3-1 (or the pseudogene TRBV3-2) with TRBJ2-1, with D hard to call. This CDR3 region has 15 residues. Per the germline V gene, CDR1 is LGHDT and CDR2 is YNNKEL (reference sequence). Trimming cost V 1 base and J 8 bases, with 15 bases left between them. The CDR3 bases are TGTGCCAGCAGCCAAGTGAGGTCTAGTTCCGATGAGCAGTTCTTC. Protein: CASSQVRSSSDEQFF.

The chain links TRBV18 to TRBJ1-6; 9 positions match TRBD1. V lost 3 bases to trimming and J lost 8 bases; unmatched junction nucleotides: 11. CDR3 size: 17 residues. Germline V gene lookup returns CDR1 KGHSH and CDR2 LQKENI. DNA for the CDR3: TGTGCCAGCTCACCTATTCGCCCGGACAGGGGCGATTCACCCCTCCACTTT. Translation gives CASSPIRPDRGDSPLHF.

The chain joins TRBV7-2 to TRBJ2-7, with a possible D match to TRBD1 (6 bases). The CDR3 totals 13 residues. Trimming left V 1 base short and J 6 bases short, with 10 bases between. CDR1 and CDR2 (germline): SGHTA, FQGNSA. The CDR3 region is CASSLGRGAEQYF. The DNA of the CDR3 is TGTGCCAGCAGCTTAGGCAGGGGCGCCGAGCAGTACTTC.

V and J are TRBV5-1 and TRBJ2-3, with a possible D match to TRBD1 (6 bases). This CDR3 region has 15 residues. V was trimmed by 4 bases and J by 2 bases, leaving 14 bases between them. Germline V CDR1 and CDR2: SGHRS, YFSETQ. The CDR3 bases are TGCGCCAGCAGCCCAGGGGACATTTCCACAGATACGCAGTATTTT. Protein: CASSPGDISTDTQYF.

The DNA for the CDR3 is TGTGCCAGTAACCGGGACAGGACTAATTCACCCCTCCACTTT. The encoded protein is CASNRDRTNSPLHF. The genes are TRBV19 and TRBJ1-6; 8 bases match TRBD1. The V gene's germline CDR1 is LNHDA and CDR2 SQIVND (reference sequence). J was trimmed by 6 bases and V by 7 bases; bases with no gene match: 5. The CDR3 covers 14 residues.

The chain carries TRBV12-3 or TRBV12-4 and TRBJ1-2; weak D call: TRBD1 (6 bases). The CDR3 has 12 amino acids. With 5 bases removed from V and 4 bases from J, the gap between germline ends came to 8 bases. The CDR3 DNA is TGTGCCAGCAGTCTGGACAGCTATGGCTACACCTTC. Translation: CASSLDSYGYTF.

The rearrangement uses TRBV4-1 and TRBJ2-1, with D possibly TRBD2 on 6 matching bases. Germline V gives CDR1 MGHRA, CDR2 YSYEKL. The CDR3 covers 13 residues. Trimming shortened V by 1 base and J by 10 bases, and 11 bases separated the two germline ends. The CDR3 reads CASSQGVLAEQFF. CDR3 sequence (DNA): TGCGCCAGCAGCCAAGGCGTCCTAGCGGAGCAGTTCTTC.

This chain joins TRBV7-2 and TRBJ1-6, with D unresolved. Per germline, CDR1 SGHTA and CDR2 FQGNSA. Trimming cost V 5 bases and J 0 bases, with 8 bases left between them. This CDR3 is 15 amino acids long. The CDR3 region has the DNA TGTGCCAGCAGCCCCCTCAGCTCCTATAATTCACCCCTCCACTTT. Its protein is CASSPLSSYNSPLHF.

The chain links TRBV5-6 to TRBJ1-1; perhaps TRBD1 as D (5 bases). Trimming removed 4 bases from V and 5 bases from J, with 15 bases in between. This CDR3 has 14 residues. Germline V gives CDR1 SGHDT, CDR2 YYEEEE. For the CDR3, the DNA is TGTGCCAGCAGCGTGCGCAGGGTTCGGACTGAAGCTTTCTTT. Residues: CASSVRRVRTEAFF.

CDR3 sequence reads: CASSPQGDSHSPLHF. In nucleotides, the CDR3 is TGTGCCAGCAGCCCCCAAGGGGACTCGCATTCACCCCTCCACTTT. J is TRBJ1-6 and V is TRBV3-1 (or the pseudogene TRBV3-2), with D perhaps matching TRBD1 (5 bases). The CDR3 has 15 amino acids. Germline V lookup: CDR1 LGHDT, CDR2 YNNKEL (reference sequence). V shed 4 bases and J shed 8 bases, with 15 bases lying between them.

This chain uses TRBV7-9 with TRBJ2-7; D ambiguous. Trimming took 5 bases from V and 3 from J, leaving 8 bases between them. The germline gives CDR1 SEHNR, CDR2 FQNEAQ (reference sequence). This CDR3 has 12 residues. The CDR3 spells CASSRASYEQYF. The DNA for the CDR3 is TGTGCCAGCAGCCGCGCGAGCTACGAGCAGTACTTC.

The chain links TRBV24-1 to TRBJ2-3; 9 bases fit TRBD2. CDR3 length: 12 residues. The trim removed 12 bases at V and 3 bases at J, leaving 3 bases unmatched. CDR1 KGHDR and CDR2 SFDVKD come from the germline V gene. CDR3 sequence reads: CAVSGGTDTQYF. For the CDR3, the DNA is TGTGCCGTCAGCGGGGGGACAGATACGCAGTATTTT.

The rearrangement joins TRBV6-5 to TRBJ2-7, with 9 positions matching TRBD1. CDR3 size: 14 residues. The V segment lost 5 bases and the J segment 3 bases; nucleotides outside the gene matches: 5. Germline-derived CDR1 and CDR2 are MNHEY and SVGAGI. The CDR3 region is CASSSEGQGYEQYF. The CDR3 nucleotides read TGTGCCAGCAGTAGCGAGGGACAGGGCTACGAGCAGTACTTC.

This chain uses TRBV7-6 with TRBJ2-3; D is uncertain. The CDR3 length is 14 residues. Germline V gives CDR1 SGHVS, CDR2 FNYEAQ. V was cut by 2 bases and J by 2 bases, with 8 bases left in between. In DNA form, the CDR3 reads TGTGCCAGCAGCTTACTCGGAGCCACAGATACGCAGTATTTT. Encoded protein: CASSLLGATDTQYF.

The chain links TRBV11-2 to TRBJ2-2; 7 bases fit TRBD1. The germline V gene encodes CDR1 SGHAT and CDR2 FQNNGV. V gave up 3 bases and J gave up 1 base; unmatched junction bases: 14. The CDR3 covers 19 residues. CDR3 sequence reads: CASSFFPNPGTENTGELFF. DNA of the CDR3: TGTGCCAGCAGCTTTTTCCCGAACCCCGGGACAGAGAACACCGGGGAGCTGTTTTTT.

J is TRBJ2-5 and V is TRBV1; the table assigns TRBD2, which was not confirmed against the DNA. TRBV1 is listed as a pseudogene. There are 11 residues in the CDR3. CDR3: CTSSPPETQYF. CDR3 nucleotides: TGCACCAGCAGCCCTCCAGAGACCCAGTACTTC.

This chain uses TRBV29-1 with TRBJ2-7, with a tentative D call TRBD2 (6 bases). This CDR3 has 14 residues. Trimming left V 4 bases short and J 0 bases short, with 13 bases between. CDR1 SQVTM and CDR2 ANQGSEA come from the germline V gene. CDR3 in amino acids: CSVVNRESSYEQYF. Written as DNA, the CDR3 is TGCAGCGTTGTGAATCGGGAGAGCTCCTACGAGCAGTACTTC.

The rearrangement uses TRBV5-1 and TRBJ1-1, with a weak D call TRBD1 (6 bases). With 5 bases removed from V and 0 bases from J, the gap between germline ends came to 8 bases. The CDR3 sequence is 13 residues long. The germline CDR1 and CDR2 sequences are SGHRS and YFSETQ. As DNA, the CDR3 is TGCGCCAGCAGGACAGGCATGAACACTGAAGCTTTCTTT. Encoded protein: CASRTGMNTEAFF.